Listed here are 16 T cell receptor beta chains from one sample, sequenced in a study of PD-L1 blockade in urothelial cancer. The protocol was immunoSEQ multiplex PCR, while the TCRdb copy is restricted to in-frame clones and leaves out a portion. Seen here are 55,000 to 70,000 clones, roughly 87% observed once, and the top ten hold 4% to 5.5%. This material consisted of PBMCs, taken around atezolizumab (anti-PD-L1) treatment. The receptor set was obtained from a man in his 70s with urothelial cancer.

This chain links TRBV30 with TRBJ2-3, with 10 nucleotides matching TRBD2. V lost 0 bases and J lost 0; bases outside the gene matches: 0. The V gene's germline CDR1 is GTSNPN and CDR2 SVGIG (reference sequence). This CDR3 spans 15 amino acids. CDR3: CAWSVLAGSTDTQYF. Written as DNA, the CDR3 is TGTGCCTGGAGTGTACTAGCGGGAAGCACAGATACGCAGTATTTT.

This chain uses TRBV9 with TRBJ2-3, with TRBD1 as a possible D gene (5 bases). Trimming stripped 5 bases from V and 6 bases from J, with 10 bases between. The CDR3 extends over 12 amino acids. The germline gives CDR1 SGDLS, CDR2 YYNGEE. CDR3 nucleotide sequence: TGTGCCAGCAGTCGACAGATCGATACGCAGTATTTT. It is translated as CASSRQIDTQYF.

The CDR3 is CATRDRVVSGELFF. The CDR3 DNA is TGTGCCACCAGGGACAGGGTGGTTAGCGGGGAGCTGTTTTTT. The chain is built from TRBV6-1 and TRBJ2-2; 9 bases match TRBD1. The trim removed 10 bases at V and 7 bases at J, leaving 10 bases unmatched. The CDR3 consists of 14 residues. Germline CDR1 is MNHNS and CDR2 is SASEGT.

V is TRBV30 and J is TRBJ1-2; 10 nucleotides align to TRBD1. Germline V lookup: CDR1 GTSNPN, CDR2 SVGIG (reference sequence). This CDR3 is built from 15 residues. V was pared by 2 bases and J by 8 bases, with 11 bases of the junction left unmatched. The CDR3 nucleotides are TGTGCCTGGAGTCCCGGGGGACAGGGGTTTGGCGGCTACACCTTC. This encodes CAWSPGGQGFGGYTF.

The V and J genes are TRBV18 and TRBJ2-7, with D maybe TRBD1 (6 bases). The CDR3 spans 16 residues. CDR1 and CDR2 (germline): KGHSH, LQKENI. V lost 3 bases and J lost 2, with 17 bases in between. The CDR3 region is CASSPLALGAAYEQYF. As DNA, the CDR3 is TGTGCCAGCTCACCGTTGGCTCTGGGGGCTGCCTACGAGCAGTACTTC.

Regarding this clone: An end of the junction does not agree with germline; a read error may underlie this. This sequence joins TRBV7-7 and TRBJ2-2; 10 bases agree with TRBD2. CDR1 is SSHAT, CDR2 FNYEAQ, per germline (reference sequence). The CDR3 has 16 amino acids. CDR3 sequence reads: CASTLSASGSTGELFF. The CDR3 DNA follows: TGTGCTAGCACCCTTTCGGCTAGCGGGAGCACCGGGGAGCTGTTTTTT. The full variable domain, its missing parts supplied by reference TRBV7-7 and TRBJ2-2, is GAGVSQSPRYKVTKRGQDVTLRCDPISSHATLYWYQQALGQGPEFLTYFNYEAQPDKSGLPSDRFSAERPEGSISTLTIQRTEQRDSAMYRCASTLSASGSTGELFFGEGSRLTVL.

V usage is TRBV27 and J usage is TRBJ1-2, with 9 bases lining up with TRBD1. CDR1 and CDR2 from the germline V gene are MNHEY and SMNVEV (reference sequence). This CDR3 has 15 amino acids. V was clipped by 5 bases and J by 9 bases; unmatched bases: 13. Here the CDR3 DNA reads TGTGCCAGCAGTCCACAGAACGGGGACAGGGAAAGCTACACCTTC. Translating gives CASSPQNGDRESYTF.

This clone is a singleton in its sample. For the CDR3, the DNA is TGTGCCAGCAGCCCGGGACGGGGGGACACTGAAGCTTTCTTT. Amino acid sequence: CASSPGRGDTEAFF. V gene TRBV7-2 combines with J gene TRBJ1-1; the D gene is possibly TRBD1 (5 bases). The germline V gene has CDR1 SGHTA and CDR2 FQGNSA. This CDR3 is built from 14 residues. Trimming stripped 5 bases from V and 3 bases from J, with 13 bases between.

The chain recombines TRBV19 with TRBJ2-5, with TRBD1 matching 7 bases. V was clipped by 6 bases and J by 1 base; unmatched bases: 2. CDR1 is LNHDA and CDR2 is SQIVND in the germline V gene (reference sequence). The CDR3 length is 13 residues. CDR3: CASSRQGQETQYF. The CDR3 DNA is TGTGCCAGTAGCAGACAGGGCCAAGAGACCCAGTACTTC.

The rearrangement joins TRBV5-1 to TRBJ2-3, with D perhaps matching TRBD2 (6 bases). Germline values: CDR1 SGHRS, CDR2 YFSETQ. The CDR3 runs to 15 residues. Trimming pared 2 bases from V and 6 bases from J, leaving 16 bases between. CDR3 protein: CASSLATGVDDTQYF. CDR3 DNA sequence: TGCGCCAGCAGCTTAGCGACGGGAGTCGATGATACGCAGTATTTT.

Only one count was recorded for this clone. J is TRBJ1-1 and V is TRBV20-1; D not certain. Trimming took 6 bases from V and 3 from J, leaving 8 bases between them. CDR1 is DFQATT, CDR2 SNEGSKA, per germline (reference sequence). This CDR3 is 11 amino acids long. The CDR3 sequence: CSATPYTEAFF. The CDR3 DNA follows: TGCAGTGCAACACCTTACACTGAAGCTTTCTTT.

The CDR3 region is CASSYVGGRAFF. The CDR3 DNA reads TGTGCCAGCAGCTATGTCGGGGGTCGGGCTTTCTTT. The gene calls are TRBV11-2 and TRBJ1-1; tentatively, D is TRBD1 (5 bases). V lost 4 bases to trimming and J lost 11 bases, with 14 bases between them. Germline values: CDR1 SGHAT, CDR2 FQNNGV. The CDR3 extends over 12 amino acids.

This sequence joins TRBV13 and TRBJ2-1, with D perhaps TRBD2 (5 bases). Trimming stripped 4 bases from V and 9 bases from J, with 10 bases between. The CDR3 has 12 amino acids. In germline, CDR1 is PRHDT, CDR2 FYEKMQ (reference sequence). This CDR3 is CASSSNRGEQFF. As DNA, the CDR3 is TGTGCCAGCAGCTCAAACCGGGGTGAGCAGTTCTTC.

This sequence joins TRBV6-1 and TRBJ2-1; 14 nucleotides line up with TRBD2. Per germline, CDR1 MNHNS and CDR2 SASEGT. CDR3 size: 18 residues. J lost 1 base, V lost 3 bases, and 5 bases had no gene match. The CDR3 coding sequence is TGTGCCAGCAGTGACGGGACTAGCGGGAGAGGGTCCTACAATGAGCAGTTCTTC. Translated: CASSDGTSGRGSYNEQFF.

The V call is TRBV6-5, the J call TRBJ2-7; 9 bases line up with TRBD2. The CDR3 spans 14 residues. The ends lost 5 bases at V and 2 bases at J; junction bases unmatched: 4. CDR1 is MNHEY and CDR2 is SVGAGI in the germline V gene. CDR3 protein: CASSRERGAYEQYF. In DNA form, the CDR3 reads TGTGCCAGCAGTCGCGAGCGGGGGGCCTACGAGCAGTACTTC.

CDR3 bases: TGTGCCAGCAGTAAAAGGGCAGGGGACGGCTACACCTTC. The encoded protein is CASSKRAGDGYTF. This sequence joins TRBV2 and TRBJ1-2; D may be TRBD1 (6 bases). V was pared by 5 bases and J by 8 bases, with 15 bases between. The CDR3 extends over 13 amino acids. Germline CDR1 is SNHLY and CDR2 is FYNNEI.